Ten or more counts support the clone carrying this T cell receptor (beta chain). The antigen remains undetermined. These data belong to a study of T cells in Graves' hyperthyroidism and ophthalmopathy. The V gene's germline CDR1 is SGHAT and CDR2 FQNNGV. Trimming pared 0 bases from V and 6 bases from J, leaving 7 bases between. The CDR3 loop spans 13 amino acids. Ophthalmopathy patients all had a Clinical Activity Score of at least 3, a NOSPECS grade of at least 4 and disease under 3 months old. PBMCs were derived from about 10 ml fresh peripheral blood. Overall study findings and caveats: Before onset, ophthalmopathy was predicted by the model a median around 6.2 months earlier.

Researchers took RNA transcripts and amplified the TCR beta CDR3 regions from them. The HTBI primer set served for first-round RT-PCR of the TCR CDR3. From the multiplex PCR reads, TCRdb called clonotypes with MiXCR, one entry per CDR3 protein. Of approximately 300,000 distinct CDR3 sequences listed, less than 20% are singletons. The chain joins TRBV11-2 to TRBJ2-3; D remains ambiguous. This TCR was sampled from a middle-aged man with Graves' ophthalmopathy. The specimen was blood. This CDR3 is CASSLEAYDTQYF. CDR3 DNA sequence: TGTGCCAGCAGCTTAGAAGCGTACGATACGCAGTATTTT.